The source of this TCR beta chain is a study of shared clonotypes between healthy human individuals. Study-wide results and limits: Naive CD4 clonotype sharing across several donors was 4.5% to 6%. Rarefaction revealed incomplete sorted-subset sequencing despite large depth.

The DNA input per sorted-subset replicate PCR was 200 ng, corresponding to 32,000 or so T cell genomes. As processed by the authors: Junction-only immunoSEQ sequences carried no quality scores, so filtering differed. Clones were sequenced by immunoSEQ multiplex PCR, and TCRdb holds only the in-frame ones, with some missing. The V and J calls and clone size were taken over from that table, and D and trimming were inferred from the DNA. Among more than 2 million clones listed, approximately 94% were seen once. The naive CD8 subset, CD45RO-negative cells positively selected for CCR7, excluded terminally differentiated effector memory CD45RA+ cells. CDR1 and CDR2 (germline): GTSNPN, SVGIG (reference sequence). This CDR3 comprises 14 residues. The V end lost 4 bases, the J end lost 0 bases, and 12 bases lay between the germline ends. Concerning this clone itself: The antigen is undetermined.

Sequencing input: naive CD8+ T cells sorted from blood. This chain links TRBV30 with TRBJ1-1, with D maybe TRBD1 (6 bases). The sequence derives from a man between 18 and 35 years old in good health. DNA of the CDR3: TGTGCCTGGAATAGGGGGTTCATGAACACTGAAGCTTTCTTT. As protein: CAWNRGFMNTEAFF.